The 8 T cell receptor beta chains presented below share a single source sample, sequenced in a study of blood T cell repertoires in COVID-19. Measured with immunoSEQ multiplex PCR; TCRdb has only the in-frame clones, and not every one. Found here are approximately 100,000 clones, roughly four fifths of them singletons; the top ten hold under 8%. Sequencing was carried out using peripheral blood. These receptors originate from a man of 80 years or more with COVID-19, enrolled during active disease.

The chain employs TRBV30 and TRBJ1-5, with unresolved D. The germline CDR1 and CDR2 sequences are GTSNPN and SVGIG (reference sequence). The CDR3 loop spans 13 amino acids. Trimming removed 3 bases at V and 3 bases at J, with 9 bases between. In nucleotides, the CDR3 is TGTGCCTGGAGCGAGGCCCTCAATCAGCCCCAGCATTTT. Translating gives CAWSEALNQPQHF.

The V gene is TRBV28, the J gene TRBJ1-4, with D possibly being TRBD1 (6 bases). Germline V lookup: CDR1 MDHEN, CDR2 SYDVKM. This CDR3 contains 16 residues. The V gene lost 2 bases and the J gene lost 1 base, with 11 bases spanning the gap. CDR3 sequence: CASSLGRGVTNEKLFF. The CDR3 nucleotides are TGTGCCAGCAGTTTAGGCAGGGGAGTAACTAATGAAAAACTGTTTTTT.

The chain links TRBV5-4 to TRBJ2-3; D ambiguous. The CDR3 extends over 13 amino acids. Germline assignment: CDR1 SGHNT and CDR2 YYREEE (reference sequence). V gave up 4 bases and J gave up 5 bases, with 11 bases separating them. In DNA form, the CDR3 reads TGTGCCAGCAGCCAGGAATCCCAAGATACGCAGTATTTT. Its translation: CASSQESQDTQYF. Based on the CDR3 plus reference TRBV5-4 and TRBJ2-3, the full variable domain is ETGVTQSPTHLIKTRGQQVTLRCSSQSGHNTVSWYQQALGQGPQFIFQYYREEENGRGNFPPRFSGLQFPNYSSELNVNALELDDSALYLCASSQESQDTQYFGPGTRLTVL.

The rearrangement uses TRBV4-1 and TRBJ2-7; 7 nucleotides line up with TRBD1. Germline values: CDR1 MGHRA, CDR2 YSYEKL. The V gene end was trimmed by 1 base and the J gene end by 0 bases; junction bases not matched to a gene: 3. The CDR3 consists of 15 residues. The CDR3: CASSQGDRSSYEQYF. The CDR3 nucleotides read TGCGCCAGCAGCCAAGGGGACAGAAGCTCCTACGAGCAGTACTTC.

This chain's CDR3 is CASRKRTGNVYEQYF. CDR3 DNA sequence: TGTGCCAGCAGGAAACGGACAGGGAATGTCTACGAGCAGTACTTC. The V and J genes are TRBV28 and TRBJ2-7; 8 nucleotides align to TRBD1. The V and J ends lost 6 bases and 3 bases, in that order; junction bases with no gene match: 10. The germline V gene has CDR1 MDHEN and CDR2 SYDVKM. This CDR3 spans 15 amino acids.

J is TRBJ1-4 and V is TRBV5-1; maybe TRBD1 (5 bases). In germline, CDR1 is SGHRS, CDR2 YFSETQ. The CDR3 is 15 amino acids. V lost 6 bases, J lost 3 bases, and 15 bases lay in between. CDR3: CASTREFRANEKLFF. CDR3 DNA: TGCGCCAGCACCCGAGAGTTCAGGGCTAATGAAAAACTGTTTTTT.

The chain carries TRBV27 and TRBJ2-7, with 7 nucleotides matching TRBD2. With V trimmed by 2 bases and J by 9 bases, 7 bases remained unmatched. Germline assignment: CDR1 MNHEY and CDR2 SMNVEV (reference sequence). This CDR3 has 13 amino acids. This CDR3 is CASSLVRGSGQYF. CDR3 DNA sequence: TGTGCCAGCAGTTTAGTTCGCGGGAGCGGGCAGTACTTC.

V and J are TRBV7-2 and TRBJ1-3; D is perhaps TRBD1 (6 bases). The V end lost 2 bases, the J end lost 3 bases, and 8 bases lay between the germline ends. Germline V gene lookup returns CDR1 SGHTA and CDR2 FQGNSA. This CDR3 is 14 amino acids long. This CDR3 is CASSLRTVGNTIYF. CDR3 coding DNA: TGTGCCAGCAGCTTAAGGACAGTTGGAAACACCATATATTTT. Drawing the rest from reference TRBV7-2 and TRBJ1-3, the complete variable domain is GAGVSQSPSNKVTEKGKDVELRCDPISGHTALYWYRQSLGQGLEFLIYFQGNSAPDKSGLPSDRFSAERTGGSVSTLTIQRTQQEDSAVYLCASSLRTVGNTIYFGEGSWLTVV.